The next 4 T cell receptor beta chains were all read from a single sample in a study of B cell selection in AIRE deficiency. Sorted regulatory T cells were CD4-positive, CD25-high and CD127-low or negative. Repertoires were generated with immunoSEQ multiplex PCR, while TCRdb's copy carries only in-frame clones and drops some. Of approximately 22,000 clones listed, 80% to 95% are singletons. Sequencing used CD4+CD25+ Tregs sorted from PBMCs. Receptors originate from a human donor in good health.

The chain has TRBV14 and TRBJ1-4; 9 nucleotides agree with TRBD1. V was clipped by 1 base and J by 10 bases; unmatched bases: 7. The CDR3 sequence is 15 residues long. The germline V gene has CDR1 SGHDN and CDR2 FVKESK. CDR3 bases: TGTGCCAGCAGCCAAGTGGGACAGGGTGCAGGAAAACTGTTTTTT. As protein: CASSQVGQGAGKLFF.

The chain employs TRBV2 and TRBJ2-1; D is uncertain. CDR3 length equals 13 residues. In germline, CDR1 is SNHLY, CDR2 FYNNEI. V lost 6 bases and J 3 bases, leaving 9 bases between the germline ends. For the CDR3, the DNA is TGTGCCAGCAGAGGCGGCTACTACAATGAGCAGTTCTTC. It encodes CASRGGYYNEQFF.

This chain links TRBV5-6 with TRBJ2-7; 9 bases are shared with TRBD2. Trimming cost V 0 bases and J 0 bases; bases outside gene matches: 4. The CDR3 has 16 residues. In germline, CDR1 is SGHDT, CDR2 YYEEEE. The CDR3 DNA reads TGTGCCAGCAGCTTGGTACTAGCGGGCCTCTCCTACGAGCAGTACTTC. As protein: CASSLVLAGLSYEQYF. Using reference TRBV5-6 and TRBJ2-7 for the parts outside the CDR3, the full variable domain is DAGVTQSPTHLIKTRGQQVTLRCSPKSGHDTVSWYQQALGQGPQFIFQYYEEEERQRGNFPDRFSGHQFPNYSSELNVNALLLGDSALYLCASSLVLAGLSYEQYFGPGTRLTVT.

The V call is TRBV7-6, the J call TRBJ1-1, with TRBD1 as a possible D gene (5 bases). Germline values: CDR1 SGHVS, CDR2 FNYEAQ. The V end was cut by 4 bases, the J end by 4 bases, with 16 bases between. This CDR3 has 15 residues. The CDR3 region is CASSSGRITTTEAFF. The CDR3 region has the DNA TGTGCCAGCAGCTCGGGACGGATAACCACCACTGAAGCTTTCTTT. Looking up the rest from reference TRBV7-6 and TRBJ1-1 gives the full variable domain: GAGVSQSPRYKVTKRGQDVALRCDPISGHVSLYWYRQALGQGPEFLTYFNYEAQQDKSGLPNDRFSAERPEGSISTLTIQRTEQRDSAMYRCASSSGRITTTEAFFGQGTRLTVV.